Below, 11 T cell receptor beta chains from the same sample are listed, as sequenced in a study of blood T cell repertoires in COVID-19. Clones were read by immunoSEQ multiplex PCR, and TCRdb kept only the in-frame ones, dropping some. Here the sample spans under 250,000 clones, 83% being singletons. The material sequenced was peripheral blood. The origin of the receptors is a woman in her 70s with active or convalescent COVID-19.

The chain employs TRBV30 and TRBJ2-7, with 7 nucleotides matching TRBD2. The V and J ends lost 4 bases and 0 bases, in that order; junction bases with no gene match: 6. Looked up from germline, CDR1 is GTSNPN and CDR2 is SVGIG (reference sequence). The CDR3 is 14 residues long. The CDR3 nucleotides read TGTGCCTGGACAAGGCGGGAGTACTCCTACGAGCAGTACTTC. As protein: CAWTRREYSYEQYF.

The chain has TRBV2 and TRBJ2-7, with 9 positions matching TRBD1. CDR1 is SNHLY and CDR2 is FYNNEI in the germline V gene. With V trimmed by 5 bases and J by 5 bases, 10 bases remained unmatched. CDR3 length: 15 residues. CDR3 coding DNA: TGTGCCAGCAGTTCCCAGGGACAGGGATCTGACGAGCAGTACTTC. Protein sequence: CASSSQGQGSDEQYF.

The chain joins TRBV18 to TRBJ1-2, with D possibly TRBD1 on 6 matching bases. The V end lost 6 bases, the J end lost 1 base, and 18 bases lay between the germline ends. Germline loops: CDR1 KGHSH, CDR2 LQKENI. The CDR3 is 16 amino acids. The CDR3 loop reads CASSMSGTSLNYGYTF. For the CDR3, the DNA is TGTGCCAGCTCCATGTCCGGGACAAGCCTTAACTATGGCTACACCTTC.

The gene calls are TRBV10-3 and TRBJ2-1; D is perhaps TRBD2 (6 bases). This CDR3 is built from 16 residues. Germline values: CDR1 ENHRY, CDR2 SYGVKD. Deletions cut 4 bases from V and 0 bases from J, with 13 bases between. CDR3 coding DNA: TGTGCCATCAGTGGGACCCGGGGGAGCTCCTACAATGAGCAGTTCTTC. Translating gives CAISGTRGSSYNEQFF.

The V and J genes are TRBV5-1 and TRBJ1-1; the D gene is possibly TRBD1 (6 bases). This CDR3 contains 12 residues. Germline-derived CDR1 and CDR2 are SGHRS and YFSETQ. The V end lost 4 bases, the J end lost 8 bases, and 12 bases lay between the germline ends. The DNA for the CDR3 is TGCGCCAGCAGCAACGGACAGCTGGAAGCTTTCTTT. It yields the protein CASSNGQLEAFF.

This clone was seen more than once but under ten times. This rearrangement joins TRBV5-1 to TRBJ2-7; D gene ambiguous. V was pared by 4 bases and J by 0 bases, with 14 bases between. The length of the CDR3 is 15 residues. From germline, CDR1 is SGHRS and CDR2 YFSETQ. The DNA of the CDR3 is TGCGCCAGCAGCAGATCAACCGCGAGCTCCTACGAGCAGTACTTC. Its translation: CASSRSTASSYEQYF.

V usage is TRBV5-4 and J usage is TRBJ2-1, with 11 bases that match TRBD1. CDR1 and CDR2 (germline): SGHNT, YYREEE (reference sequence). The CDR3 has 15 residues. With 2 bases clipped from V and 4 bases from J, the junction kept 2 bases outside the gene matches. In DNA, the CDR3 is TGTGCCAGCAGCTTCGGACAGGGGGCTTACAATGAGCAGTTCTTC. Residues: CASSFGQGAYNEQFF. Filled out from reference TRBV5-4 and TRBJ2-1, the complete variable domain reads ETGVTQSPTHLIKTRGQQVTLRCSSQSGHNTVSWYQQALGQGPQFIFQYYREEENGRGNFPPRFSGLQFPNYSSELNVNALELDDSALYLCASSFGQGAYNEQFFGPGTRLTVL.

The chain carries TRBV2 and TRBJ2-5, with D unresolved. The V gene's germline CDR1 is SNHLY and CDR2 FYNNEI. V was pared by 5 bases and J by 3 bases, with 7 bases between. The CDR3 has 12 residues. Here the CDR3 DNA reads TGTGCCAGCAGTCCGAGAGAAGAGACCCAGTACTTC. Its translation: CASSPREETQYF. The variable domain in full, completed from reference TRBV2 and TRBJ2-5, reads EPEVTQTPSHQVTQMGQEVILRCVPISNHLYFYWYRQILGQKVEFLVSFYNNEISEKSEIFDDQFSVERPDGSNFTLKIRSTKLEDSAMYFCASSPREETQYFGPGTRLLVL.

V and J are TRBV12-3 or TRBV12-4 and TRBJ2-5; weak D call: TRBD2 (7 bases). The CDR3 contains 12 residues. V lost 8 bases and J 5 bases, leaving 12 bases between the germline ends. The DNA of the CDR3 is TGTGCCAGCGGAGGGGGGGCTGAGACCCAGTACTTC. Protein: CASGGGAETQYF.

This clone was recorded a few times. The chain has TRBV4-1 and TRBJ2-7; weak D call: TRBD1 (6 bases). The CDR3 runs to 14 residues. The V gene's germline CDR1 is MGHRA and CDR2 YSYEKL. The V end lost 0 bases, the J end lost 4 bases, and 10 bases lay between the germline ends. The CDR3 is CASSQDRGLYEQYF. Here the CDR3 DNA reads TGCGCCAGCAGCCAAGACAGGGGTTTGTACGAGCAGTACTTC.

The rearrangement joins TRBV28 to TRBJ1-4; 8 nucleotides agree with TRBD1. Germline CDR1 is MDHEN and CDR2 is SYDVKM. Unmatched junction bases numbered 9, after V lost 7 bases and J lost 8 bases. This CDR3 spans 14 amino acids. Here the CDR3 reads CASNHGQGWEKLFF. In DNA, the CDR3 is TGTGCCAGCAACCATGGACAGGGTTGGGAAAAACTGTTTTTT.